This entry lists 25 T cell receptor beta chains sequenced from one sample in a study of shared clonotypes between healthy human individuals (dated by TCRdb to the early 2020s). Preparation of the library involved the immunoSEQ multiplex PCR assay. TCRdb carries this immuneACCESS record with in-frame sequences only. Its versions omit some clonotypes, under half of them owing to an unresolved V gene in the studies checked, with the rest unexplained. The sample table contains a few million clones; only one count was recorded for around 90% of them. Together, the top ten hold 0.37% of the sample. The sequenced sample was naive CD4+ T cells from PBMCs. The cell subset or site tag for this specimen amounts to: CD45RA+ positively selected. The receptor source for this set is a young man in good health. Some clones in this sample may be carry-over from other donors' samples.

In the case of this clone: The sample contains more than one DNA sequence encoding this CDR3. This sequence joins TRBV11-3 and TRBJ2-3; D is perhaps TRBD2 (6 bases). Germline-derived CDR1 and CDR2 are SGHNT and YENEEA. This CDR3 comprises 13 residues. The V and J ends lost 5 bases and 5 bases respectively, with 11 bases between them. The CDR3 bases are TGTGCCAGCAGCCCCGGGGGAGGAGATACGCAGTATTTT. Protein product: CASSPGGGDTQYF.

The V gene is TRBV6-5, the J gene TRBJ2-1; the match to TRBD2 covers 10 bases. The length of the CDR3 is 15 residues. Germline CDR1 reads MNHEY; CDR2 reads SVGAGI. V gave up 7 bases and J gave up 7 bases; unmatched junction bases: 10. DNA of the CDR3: TGTGCCAGCACCTCCGGGCTAGCGGGAGTAAATGAGCAGTTCTTC. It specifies CASTSGLAGVNEQFF.

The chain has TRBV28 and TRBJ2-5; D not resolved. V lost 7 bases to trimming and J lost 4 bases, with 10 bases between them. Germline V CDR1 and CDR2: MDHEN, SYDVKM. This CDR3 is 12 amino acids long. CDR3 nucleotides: TGTGCCAGCACCTATTGGGGAGAGACCCAGTACTTC. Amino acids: CASTYWGETQYF. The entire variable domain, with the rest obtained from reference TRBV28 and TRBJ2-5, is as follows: DVKVTQSSRYLVKRTGEKVFLECVQDMDHENMFWYRQDPGLGLRLIYFSYDVKMKEKGDIPEGYSVSREKKERFSLILESASTNQTSMYLCASTYWGETQYFGPGTRLLVL.

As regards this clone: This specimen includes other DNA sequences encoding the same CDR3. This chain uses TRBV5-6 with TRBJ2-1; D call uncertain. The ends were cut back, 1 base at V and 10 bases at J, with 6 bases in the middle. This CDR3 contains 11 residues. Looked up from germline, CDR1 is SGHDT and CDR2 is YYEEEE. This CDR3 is CASSLYNEQFF. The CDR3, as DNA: TGTGCCAGCAGCTTGTATAACGAGCAGTTCTTC.

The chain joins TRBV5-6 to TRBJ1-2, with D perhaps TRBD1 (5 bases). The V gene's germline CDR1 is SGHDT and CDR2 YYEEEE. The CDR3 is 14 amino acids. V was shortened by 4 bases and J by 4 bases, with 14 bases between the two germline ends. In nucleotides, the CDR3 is TGTGCCAGCAGCCGACAGCCGGCTAGCTATGGCTACACCTTC. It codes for CASSRQPASYGYTF.

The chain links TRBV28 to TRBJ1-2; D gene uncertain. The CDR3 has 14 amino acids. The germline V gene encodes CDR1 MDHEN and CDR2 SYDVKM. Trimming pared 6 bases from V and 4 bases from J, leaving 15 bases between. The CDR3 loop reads CASSTNQPPYGYTF. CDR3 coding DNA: TGTGCCAGCAGCACCAATCAGCCGCCCTATGGCTACACCTTC.

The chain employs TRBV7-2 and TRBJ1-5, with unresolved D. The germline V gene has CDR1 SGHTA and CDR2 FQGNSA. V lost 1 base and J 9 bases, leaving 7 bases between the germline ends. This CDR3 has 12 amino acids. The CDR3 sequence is CASSLVNGPQHF. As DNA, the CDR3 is TGTGCCAGCAGCTTAGTAAACGGGCCCCAGCATTTT.

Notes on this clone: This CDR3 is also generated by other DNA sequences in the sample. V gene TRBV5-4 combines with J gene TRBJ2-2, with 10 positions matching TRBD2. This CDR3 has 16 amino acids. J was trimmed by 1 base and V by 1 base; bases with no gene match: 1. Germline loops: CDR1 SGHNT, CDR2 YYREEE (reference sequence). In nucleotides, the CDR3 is TGTGCCAGCAGCTTGTTAGCGGGAGGGAACACCGGGGAGCTGTTTTTT. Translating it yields CASSLLAGGNTGELFF.

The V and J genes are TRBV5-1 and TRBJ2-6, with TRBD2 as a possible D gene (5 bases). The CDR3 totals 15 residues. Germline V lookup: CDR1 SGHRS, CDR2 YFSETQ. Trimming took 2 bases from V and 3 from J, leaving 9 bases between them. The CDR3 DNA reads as TGCGCCAGCAGCTTAAATAGCGATGGGGCCAACGTCCTGACTTTC. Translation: CASSLNSDGANVLTF. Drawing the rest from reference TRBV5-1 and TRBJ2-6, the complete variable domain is KAGVTQTPRYLIKTRGQQVTLSCSPISGHRSVSWYQQTPGQGLQFLFEYFSETQRNKGNFPGRFSGRQFSNSRSEMNVSTLELGDSALYLCASSLNSDGANVLTFGAGSRLTVL.

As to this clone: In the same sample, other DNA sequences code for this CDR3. The CDR3 region has the DNA TGCGCCAGCAGCCCAGGACAGGGCAGTCAGCCCCAGCATTTT. Protein product: CASSPGQGSQPQHF. This sequence joins TRBV5-1 and TRBJ1-5; 8 nucleotides align to TRBD1. Germline V gene sequence: CDR1 SGHRS, CDR2 YFSETQ. Unmatched junction bases numbered 6, after V lost 4 bases and J lost 6 bases. The CDR3 totals 14 residues.

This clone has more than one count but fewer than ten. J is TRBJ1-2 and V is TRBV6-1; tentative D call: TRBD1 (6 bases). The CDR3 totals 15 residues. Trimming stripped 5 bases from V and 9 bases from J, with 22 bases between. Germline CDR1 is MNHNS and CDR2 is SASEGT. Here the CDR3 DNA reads TGTGCCAGCAGTCACATAACCACAGGGTCAATTCGCTACACCTTC. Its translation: CASSHITTGSIRYTF.

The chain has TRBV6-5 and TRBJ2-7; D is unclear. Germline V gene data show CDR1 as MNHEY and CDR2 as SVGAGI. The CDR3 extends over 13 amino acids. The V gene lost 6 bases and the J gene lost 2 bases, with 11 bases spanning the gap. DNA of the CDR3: TGTGCCAGCAGCCGGATCTACCCCTACGAGCAGTACTTC. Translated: CASSRIYPYEQYF.

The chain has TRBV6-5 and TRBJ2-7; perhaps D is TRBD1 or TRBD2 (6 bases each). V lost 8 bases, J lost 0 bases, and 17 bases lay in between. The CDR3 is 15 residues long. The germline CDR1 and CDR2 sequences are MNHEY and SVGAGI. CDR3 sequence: CASGPRGLASYEQYF. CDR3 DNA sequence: TGTGCCAGCGGTCCACGGGGGCTTGCCTCCTACGAGCAGTACTTC.

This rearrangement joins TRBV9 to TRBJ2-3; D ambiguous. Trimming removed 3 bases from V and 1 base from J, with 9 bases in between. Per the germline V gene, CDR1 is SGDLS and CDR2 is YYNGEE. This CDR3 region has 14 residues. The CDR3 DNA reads TGTGCCAGCAGCGCGTGGGCGGGCACAGATACGCAGTATTTT. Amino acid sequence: CASSAWAGTDTQYF.

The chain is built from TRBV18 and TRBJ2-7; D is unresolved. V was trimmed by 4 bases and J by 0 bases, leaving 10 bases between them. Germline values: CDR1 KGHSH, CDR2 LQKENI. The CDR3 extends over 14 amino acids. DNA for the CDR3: TGTGCCAGCTCACTCACACGGACCTCCTACGAGCAGTACTTC. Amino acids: CASSLTRTSYEQYF.

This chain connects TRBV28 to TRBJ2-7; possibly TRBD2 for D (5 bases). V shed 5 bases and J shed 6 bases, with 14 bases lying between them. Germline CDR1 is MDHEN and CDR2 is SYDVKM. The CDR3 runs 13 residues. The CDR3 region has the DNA TGTGCCAGCAGTGCCCATAGACTATTCGAGCAGTACTTC. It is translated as CASSAHRLFEQYF.

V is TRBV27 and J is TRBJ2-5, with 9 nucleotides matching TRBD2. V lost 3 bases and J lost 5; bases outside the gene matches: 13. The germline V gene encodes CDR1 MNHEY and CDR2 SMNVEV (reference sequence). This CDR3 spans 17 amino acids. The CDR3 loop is CASSFIWLAGDVETQYF. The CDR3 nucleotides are TGTGCCAGCAGTTTCATTTGGTTAGCGGGAGACGTGGAGACCCAGTACTTC.

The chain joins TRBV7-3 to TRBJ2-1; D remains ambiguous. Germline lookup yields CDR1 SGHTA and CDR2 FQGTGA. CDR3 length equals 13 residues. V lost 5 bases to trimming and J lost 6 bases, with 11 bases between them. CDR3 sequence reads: CASSQTTGNEQFF. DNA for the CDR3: TGTGCCAGCAGCCAAACTACTGGCAATGAGCAGTTCTTC.

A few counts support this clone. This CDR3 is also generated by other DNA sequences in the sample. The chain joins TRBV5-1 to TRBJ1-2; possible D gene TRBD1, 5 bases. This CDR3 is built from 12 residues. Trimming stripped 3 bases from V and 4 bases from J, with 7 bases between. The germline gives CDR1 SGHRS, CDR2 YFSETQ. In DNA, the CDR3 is TGCGCCAGCAGCTCAGGGACCTATGGCTACACCTTC. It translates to CASSSGTYGYTF. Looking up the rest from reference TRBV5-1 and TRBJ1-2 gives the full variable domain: KAGVTQTPRYLIKTRGQQVTLSCSPISGHRSVSWYQQTPGQGLQFLFEYFSETQRNKGNFPGRFSGRQFSNSRSEMNVSTLELGDSALYLCASSSGTYGYTFGSGTRLTVV.

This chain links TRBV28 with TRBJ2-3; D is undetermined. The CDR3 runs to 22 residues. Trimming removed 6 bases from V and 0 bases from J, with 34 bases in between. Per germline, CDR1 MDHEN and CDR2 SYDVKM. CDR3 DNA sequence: TGTGCCAGCAGCTACGTAACGGCCTTACCAGGTCCGAGCACCTCTAGCACAGATACGCAGTATTTT. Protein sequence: CASSYVTALPGPSTSSTDTQYF.

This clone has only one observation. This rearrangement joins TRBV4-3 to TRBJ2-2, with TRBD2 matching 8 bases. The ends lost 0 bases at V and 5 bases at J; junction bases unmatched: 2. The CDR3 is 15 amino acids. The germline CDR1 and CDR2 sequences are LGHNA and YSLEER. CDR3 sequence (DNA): TGCGCCAGCAGCCAAGAGCCGGGAGGGACCGGGGAGCTGTTTTTT. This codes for CASSQEPGGTGELFF.

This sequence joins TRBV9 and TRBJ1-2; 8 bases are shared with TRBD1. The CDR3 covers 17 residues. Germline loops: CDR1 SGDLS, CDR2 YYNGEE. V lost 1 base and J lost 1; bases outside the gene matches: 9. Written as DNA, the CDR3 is TGTGCCAGCAGCGTAACAGGACAGGGTAGTTTTAACTATGGCTACACCTTC. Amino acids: CASSVTGQGSFNYGYTF.

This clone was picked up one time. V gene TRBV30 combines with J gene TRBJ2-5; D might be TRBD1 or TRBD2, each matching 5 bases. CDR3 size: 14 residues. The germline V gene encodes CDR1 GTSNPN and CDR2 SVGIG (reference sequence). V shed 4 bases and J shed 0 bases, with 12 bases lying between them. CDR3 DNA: TGTGCCTGGAACGGGGCAGGTGACCAAGAGACCCAGTACTTC. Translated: CAWNGAGDQETQYF.

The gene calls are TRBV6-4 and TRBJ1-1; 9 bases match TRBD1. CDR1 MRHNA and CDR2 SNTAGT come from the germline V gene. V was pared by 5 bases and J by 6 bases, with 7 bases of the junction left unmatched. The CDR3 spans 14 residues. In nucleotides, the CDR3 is TGTGCCAGCAGTTCCGGGACAGGGCCATCTGAAGCTTTCTTT. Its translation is CASSSGTGPSEAFF.

CDR3 DNA: TGTGCCAGCAGTTCTCGGCAGGGGGCAGTTGGCTACACCTTC. As protein: CASSSRQGAVGYTF. J is TRBJ1-2 and V is TRBV6-5, with 8 positions matching TRBD1. The junction had 8 bases not matched to a gene; V was cut back by 4 bases and J by 7 bases. Germline V gene sequence: CDR1 MNHEY, CDR2 SVGAGI. This CDR3 contains 14 residues.